This T cell receptor beta chain was sequenced during a study of OX40 agonist ivuxolimab in advanced cancers. Background for the entire study: Ivuxolimab was an agonistic, fully human IgG2 monoclonal antibody directed against OX40 (CD134), a costimulatory receptor. The paper describes the monotherapy dose-escalation part (N ≈ 50 patients) of the phase I trial of ivuxolimab. A male proportion of almost 85% and a mean age of approximately 60 years, ranging from roughly 23 to 90, were recorded for the dose-escalation cohort. Of the 52 patients in dose escalation, around 19 had hepatocellular carcinoma, some 15 had melanoma, 9 had renal cell carcinoma and 9 had head and neck cancer. Patients were allowed to have had prior anti-PD-1, anti-PD-L1 or anti-CTLA-4 therapy, and around two fifths of the dose-escalation patients had been treated with checkpoint inhibitors. Peripheral TCRbeta sequencing was intended to test whether TCR sequence diversity was altered and clonal T-cell expansion was caused by ivuxolimab. Intravenous ivuxolimab was administered to patients every 2 weeks at six dose levels: 0.01, 0.1, 0.3, 1.5, 3 and 10 mg/kg. Partial responses occurred in three dose-escalation patients, of whom one had hepatocellular carcinoma and two had cutaneous melanoma. What the study reported, not specific to this receptor: Low levels of normalized T-cell clonal expansion were also shown by some nonresponding patients. After ivuxolimab, CD8+ T cells had more expanded clones than CD4+ T cells on average. Antigen specificity was not determined for the clonally expanded peripheral T cells. At doses of 0.1 to 3.0 mg/kg, clonal expansion of both CD4+ and CD8+ T cells in blood was seen between baseline and week 6. In partial responders in the 0.1-3.0 mg/kg groups, normalized peripheral clonal expansion was found to be among the lowest, especially among CD8+ T cells.

The trial excluded patients who had a history of autoimmune disease or were on systemic immunosuppression. Peripheral blood for TCR sequencing was drawn from every dose cohort at baseline, at cycle 4 day 1 and at cycle 7 day 1. The samples were taken from a phase I, first-in-human, multicenter, open-label dose-escalation trial of ivuxolimab. Adults with locally advanced or metastatic head and neck squamous cell, hepatocellular, melanoma or renal cell carcinoma were enrolled in the trial. CD4+ and CD8+ T cells were sorted separately from peripheral blood before TCR sequencing. This clone has just one count. Its specific antigen is unknown. No much larger clone exists at a distance of one base, and base qualities are not known. Including cysteine and phenylalanine, the CDR3 has 13 amino acids. The entry retains the CDR3 DNA only, 39 bases that are in frame from base 1. V trim: 10 bases; J trim: 7 bases; unmatched bases: 9. CDR1 LNHDA and CDR2 SQIVND were looked up in the germline V gene (reference sequence).

Genomic DNA was isolated from the sorted cells so that the TCRbeta CDR3 region could be sequenced. TCRbeta CDR3 regions were sequenced using the immunoSEQ Assay. TCRdb carries this immuneACCESS record with in-frame sequences only. Its versions omit some clonotypes, under half of them owing to an unresolved V gene in the studies checked, with the rest unexplained. The sample table contains about 26,000 clones; only one count was recorded for about nine tenths of them. The biggest ten clones account for 20% to 25% of the sample. Sequences were derived from CD4+ or CD8+ T cells sorted from blood, sampled in a trial of the OX40 agonist ivuxolimab. The TCR was taken from an adult with an advanced solid tumor such as melanoma, head and neck, liver or kidney cancer. The rearrangement combines TRBV19 with TRBJ2-1, and TRBD2 matches 8 of the central bases. The nucleotide sequence reads as follows: TGTGCCACCGGGACTAGTCTGGAAAATGAGCAGTTCTTC. The resulting protein is CATGTSLENEQFF.